A single sample gave rise to the 8 T cell receptor beta chains below, sequenced in a study of cytomegalovirus exposure and HLA in healthy donors. Clones were read by immunoSEQ multiplex PCR, and TCRdb kept only the in-frame ones, dropping some. This sample has approximately 150,000 clones, with 85% to 90% found just once. The sample comprised PBMCs. These receptors all stem from a woman between 18 and 29 years old in good health and CMV-seropositive.

This sequence joins TRBV19 and TRBJ2-2; 11 bases are a match to TRBD2. Germline V gene sequence: CDR1 LNHDA, CDR2 SQIVND (reference sequence). This CDR3 contains 16 residues. V was clipped by 8 bases and J by 1 base; unmatched bases: 6. CDR3: CASFSGRARNTGELFF. The CDR3 DNA is TGTGCCAGTTTTAGCGGGAGGGCCCGGAACACCGGGGAGCTGTTTTTT.

The gene calls are TRBV6-1 and TRBJ2-7, with 7 positions matching TRBD1. Per the germline V gene, CDR1 is MNHNS and CDR2 is SASEGT. This CDR3 spans 15 amino acids. The trim removed 6 bases at V and 2 bases at J, leaving 10 bases unmatched. CDR3 coding DNA: TGTGCCAGCAGGAGACAGGGCCTTCTTCCCTACGAGCAGTACTTC. As protein: CASRRQGLLPYEQYF.

V gene TRBV29-1 combines with J gene TRBJ1-1, with D unclear. The CDR3 spans 11 residues. Germline V gives CDR1 SQVTM, CDR2 ANQGSEA. V dropped 4 bases and J dropped 1 base, with 4 bases sitting between them. CDR3 nucleotides: TGCAGCGTTGTCAAGAACACTGAAGCTTTCTTT. Amino acids: CSVVKNTEAFF.

This sequence joins TRBV6-1 and TRBJ1-3; perhaps TRBD1 as D (5 bases). CDR1 MNHNS and CDR2 SASEGT come from the germline V gene. The CDR3 length is 16 residues. V shed 4 bases and J shed 1 base, with 14 bases lying between them. The CDR3 protein is CASSGRGRRSGNTIYF. The DNA of the CDR3 is TGTGCCAGCAGTGGAAGGGGCCGTCGTTCTGGAAACACCATATATTTT.

This rearrangement joins TRBV11-1 to TRBJ2-7; TRBD1 matches 9 bases. The V gene's germline CDR1 is SGHAT and CDR2 FQDESV (reference sequence). Trimming took 1 base from V and 4 from J; bases not matched to a gene: 5. The CDR3 is made up of 15 amino acids. CDR3 protein: CASSLEGTGKYEQYF. The DNA for the CDR3 is TGTGCCAGCAGCTTAGAAGGGACAGGGAAATACGAGCAGTACTTC.

The chain employs TRBV12-5 and TRBJ2-5; the D gene is possibly TRBD1 (5 bases). The length of the CDR3 is 14 residues. Germline-derived CDR1 and CDR2 are LGHNT and FRNRAP. Trimming shortened V by 1 base and J by 5 bases, and 11 bases separated the two germline ends. CDR3 sequence reads: CASGLGAGWETQYF. The CDR3 nucleotides read TGTGCTAGTGGTTTGGGGGCAGGGTGGGAGACCCAGTACTTC.

The chain employs TRBV29-1 and TRBJ2-2; possible D gene TRBD2, 5 bases. V was pared by 7 bases and J by 5 bases, with 17 bases between. In germline, CDR1 is SQVTM, CDR2 ANQGSEA. The CDR3 sequence is 14 residues long. The CDR3 nucleotides are TGCAGCGCTCGGACGGAGGATGGAACCGGGGAGCTGTTTTTT. It yields the protein CSARTEDGTGELFF.

The chain employs TRBV7-8 and TRBJ2-2; TRBD2 agrees at 7 bases. Germline-derived CDR1 and CDR2 are SGHVS and FQNEAQ. The CDR3 runs to 15 residues. Unmatched junction bases numbered 6, after V lost 6 bases and J lost 2 bases. The CDR3 nucleotides are TGTGCCAGCAGACGACTAGCAGAAAACACCGGGGAGCTGTTTTTT. Amino acid sequence: CASRRLAENTGELFF.